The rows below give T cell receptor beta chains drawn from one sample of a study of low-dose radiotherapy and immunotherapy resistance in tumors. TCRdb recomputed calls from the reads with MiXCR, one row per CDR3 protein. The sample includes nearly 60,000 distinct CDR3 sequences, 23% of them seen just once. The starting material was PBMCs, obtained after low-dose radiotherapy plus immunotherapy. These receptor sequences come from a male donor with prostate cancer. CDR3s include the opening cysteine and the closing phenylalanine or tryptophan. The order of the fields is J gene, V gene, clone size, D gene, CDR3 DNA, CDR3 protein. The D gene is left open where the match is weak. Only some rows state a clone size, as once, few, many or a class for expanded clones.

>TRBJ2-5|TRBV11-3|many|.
TGTGCCAGCAGCTCCTCACGTCAAGAGACCCAGTACTTC
CASSSSRQETQYF
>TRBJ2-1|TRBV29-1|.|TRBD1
TGCAGCGTTGAACCGGGACAGGGTCTCAGGGAGCAGTTCTTC
CSVEPGQGLREQFF
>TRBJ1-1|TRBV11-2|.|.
TGTGCCAGCAGCGGACGGGCCTCGGGGGCTGCTTTCTTT
CASSGRASGAAFF
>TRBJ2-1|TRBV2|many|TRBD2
TGTGCCAGCACCCGGGAGGGGAGCTCCTACAATGAGCAGTTCTTC
CASTREGSSYNEQFF
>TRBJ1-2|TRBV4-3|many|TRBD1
TGCGCCAGCAGCCCATCCGGACAGGGGGCGAAGGGTGGCTACACCTTC
CASSPSGQGAKGGYTF
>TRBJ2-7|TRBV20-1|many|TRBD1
TGCAGTGCTACCCCGATGAGGGGGCGGGACGAGCAGTACTTC
CSATPMRGRDEQYF
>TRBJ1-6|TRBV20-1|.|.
TGCAGTGCTAGAAATACACCGGGAGTCCTCTTGCCCCTCCACTTT
CSARNTPGVLLPLHF
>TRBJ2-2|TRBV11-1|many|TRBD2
TGTGCCAGCAGCCCCTGGAGTAGCGGGGACACCGGGGAGCTGTTTTTT
CASSPWSSGDTGELFF
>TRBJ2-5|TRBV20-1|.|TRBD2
TGCAGTGCGGAGGTAGCGGGGGATCTACAAGAGACCCAGTACTTC
CSAEVAGDLQETQYF
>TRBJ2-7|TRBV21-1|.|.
TGTGCCAGCAGCAAAAAAGCGGGAGGATCCTACGAGCAGTACTTC
CASSKKAGGSYEQYF